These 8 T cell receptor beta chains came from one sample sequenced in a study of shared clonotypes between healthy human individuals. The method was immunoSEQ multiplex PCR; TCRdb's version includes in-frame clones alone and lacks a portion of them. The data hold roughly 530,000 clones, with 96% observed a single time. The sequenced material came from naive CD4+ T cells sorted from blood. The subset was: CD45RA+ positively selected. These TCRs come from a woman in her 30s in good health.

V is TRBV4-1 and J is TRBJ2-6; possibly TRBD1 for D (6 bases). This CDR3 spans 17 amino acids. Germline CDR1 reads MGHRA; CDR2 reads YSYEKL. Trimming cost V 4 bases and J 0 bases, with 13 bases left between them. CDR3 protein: CASSLSTDSSGANVLTF. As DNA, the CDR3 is TGCGCCAGCAGCCTTTCCACGGACAGCTCTGGGGCCAACGTCCTGACTTTC.

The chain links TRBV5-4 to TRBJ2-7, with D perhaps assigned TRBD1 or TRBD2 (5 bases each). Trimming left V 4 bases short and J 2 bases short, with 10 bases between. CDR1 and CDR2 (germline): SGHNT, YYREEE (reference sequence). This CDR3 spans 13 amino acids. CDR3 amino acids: CASSTGTAYEQYF. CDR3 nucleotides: TGTGCCAGCAGCACCGGGACCGCCTACGAGCAGTACTTC.

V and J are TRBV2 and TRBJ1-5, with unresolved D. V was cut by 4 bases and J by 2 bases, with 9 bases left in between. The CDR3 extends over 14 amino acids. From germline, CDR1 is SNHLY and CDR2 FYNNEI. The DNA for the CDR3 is TGTGCCAGCAGTGTGTCCATGGGCAATCAGCCCCAGCATTTT. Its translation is CASSVSMGNQPQHF.

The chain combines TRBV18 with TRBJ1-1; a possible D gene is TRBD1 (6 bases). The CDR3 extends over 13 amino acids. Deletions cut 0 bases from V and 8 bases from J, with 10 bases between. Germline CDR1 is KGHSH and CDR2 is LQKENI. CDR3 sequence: CASSPPGDREAFF. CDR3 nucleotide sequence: TGTGCCAGCTCACCACCGGGCGACAGGGAAGCTTTCTTT.

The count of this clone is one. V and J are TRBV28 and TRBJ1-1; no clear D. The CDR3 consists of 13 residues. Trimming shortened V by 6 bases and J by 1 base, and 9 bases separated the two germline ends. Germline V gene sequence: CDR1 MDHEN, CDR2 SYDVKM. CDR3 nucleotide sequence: TGTGCCAGCAGGCTCCCCCCGAACACTGAAGCTTTCTTT. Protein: CASRLPPNTEAFF.

The CDR3 loop reads CASSPRGEGIYEQYF. DNA of the CDR3: TGCGCCAGCAGCCCGCGGGGGGAGGGAATCTACGAGCAGTACTTC. The rearrangement uses TRBV5-1 and TRBJ2-7; 8 bases are a match to TRBD2. The CDR3 runs to 15 residues. V dropped 4 bases and J dropped 3; count of bases not matched to a gene: 9. Germline values: CDR1 SGHRS, CDR2 YFSETQ.

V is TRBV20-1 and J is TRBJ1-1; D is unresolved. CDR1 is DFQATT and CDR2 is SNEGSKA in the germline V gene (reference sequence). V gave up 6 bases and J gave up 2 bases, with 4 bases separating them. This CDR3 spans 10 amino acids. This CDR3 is CSAQNTEAFF. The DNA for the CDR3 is TGCAGTGCCCAAAACACTGAAGCTTTCTTT.

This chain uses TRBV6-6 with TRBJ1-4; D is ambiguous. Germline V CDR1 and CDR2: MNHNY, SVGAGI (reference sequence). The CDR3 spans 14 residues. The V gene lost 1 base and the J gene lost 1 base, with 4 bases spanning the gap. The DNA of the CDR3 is TGTGCCAGCAGTTACTACGGAACTAATGAAAAACTGTTTTTT. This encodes CASSYYGTNEKLFF.